This T cell receptor (beta chain) was captured in a study of cytomegalovirus exposure and HLA in healthy donors. Germline V gives CDR1 SGHRS, CDR2 YFSETQ. V dropped 0 bases and J dropped 1 base, with 9 bases sitting between them. This CDR3 comprises 15 residues. The PCR made use of 60 Vbeta and 13 Jbeta primers. Libraries were prepared by immunoSEQ multiplex PCR; TCRdb keeps only in-frame clonotypes and omits some of them. The sample includes 120,000 to 150,000 clones, almost 85% of them seen just once. This rearrangement joins TRBV5-1 to TRBJ2-3; a possible D gene is TRBD1 (5 bases). Sequencing was performed on PBMCs. This sequence was found in a middle-aged woman in good health and CMV-seronegative. This CDR3 reads CASSLAQGGTDTQYF. The CDR3 nucleotides read TGCGCCAGCAGCTTGGCTCAGGGCGGCACAGATACGCAGTATTTT.